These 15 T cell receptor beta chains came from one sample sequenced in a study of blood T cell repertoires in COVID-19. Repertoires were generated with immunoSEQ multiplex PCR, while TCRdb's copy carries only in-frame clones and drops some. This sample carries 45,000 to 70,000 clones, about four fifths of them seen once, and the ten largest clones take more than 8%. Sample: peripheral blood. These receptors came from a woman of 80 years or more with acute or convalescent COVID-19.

CDR3 sequence (DNA): TGTGCCAGCAGCCTAGAGAGCTCCTACGAGCAGTACTTC. Protein product: CASSLESSYEQYF. J is TRBJ2-7 and V is TRBV6-5; D remains unclear. CDR1 is MNHEY, CDR2 SVGAGI, per germline. This CDR3 has 13 amino acids. V shed 6 bases and J shed 0 bases, with 9 bases lying between them.

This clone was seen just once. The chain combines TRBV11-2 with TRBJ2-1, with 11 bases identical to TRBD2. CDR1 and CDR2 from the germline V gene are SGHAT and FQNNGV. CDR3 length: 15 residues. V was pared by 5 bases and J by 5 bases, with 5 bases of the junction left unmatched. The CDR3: CASSLGTSGNNEQFF. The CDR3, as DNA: TGTGCCAGCAGCCTAGGGACTAGCGGAAACAATGAGCAGTTCTTC.

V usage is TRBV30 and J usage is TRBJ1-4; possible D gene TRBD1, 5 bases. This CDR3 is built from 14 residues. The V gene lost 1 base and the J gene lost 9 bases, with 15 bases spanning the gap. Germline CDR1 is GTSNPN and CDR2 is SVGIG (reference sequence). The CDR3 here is CAWSEGRVGKKLFF. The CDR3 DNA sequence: TGTGCCTGGAGTGAGGGGAGGGTCGGGAAAAAACTGTTTTTT.

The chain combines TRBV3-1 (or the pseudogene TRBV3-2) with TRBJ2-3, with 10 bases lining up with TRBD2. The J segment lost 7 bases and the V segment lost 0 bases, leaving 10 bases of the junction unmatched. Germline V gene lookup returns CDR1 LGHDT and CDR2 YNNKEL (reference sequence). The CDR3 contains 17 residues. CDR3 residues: CASSQDSGGARPYTQYF. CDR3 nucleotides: TGTGCCAGCAGCCAAGACAGCGGGGGGGCCCGACCTTATACGCAGTATTTT.

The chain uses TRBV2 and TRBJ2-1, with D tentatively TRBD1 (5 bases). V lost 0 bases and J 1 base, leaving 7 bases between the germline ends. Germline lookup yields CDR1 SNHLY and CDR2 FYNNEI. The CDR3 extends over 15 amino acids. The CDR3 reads CASSEASGSYNEQFF. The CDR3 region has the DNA TGTGCCAGCAGTGAAGCCTCAGGGTCCTACAATGAGCAGTTCTTC.

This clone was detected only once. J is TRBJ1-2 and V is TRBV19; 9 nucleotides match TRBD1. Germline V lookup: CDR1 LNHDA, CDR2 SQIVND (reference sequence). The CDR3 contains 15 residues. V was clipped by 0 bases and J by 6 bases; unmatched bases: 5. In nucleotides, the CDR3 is TGTGCCAGTAGTATAGAGGTCGGGACAGGGCATGGCTACACCTTC. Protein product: CASSIEVGTGHGYTF. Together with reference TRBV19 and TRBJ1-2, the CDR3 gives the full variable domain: DGGITQSPKYLFRKEGQNVTLSCEQNLNHDAMYWYRQDPGQGLRLIYYSQIVNDFQKGDIAEGYSVSREKKESFPLTVTSAQKNPTAFYLCASSIEVGTGHGYTFGSGTRLTVV.

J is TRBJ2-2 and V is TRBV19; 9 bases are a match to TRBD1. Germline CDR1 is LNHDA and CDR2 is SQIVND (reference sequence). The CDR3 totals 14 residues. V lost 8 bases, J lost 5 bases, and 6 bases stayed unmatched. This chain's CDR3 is CASEQGAVTGELFF. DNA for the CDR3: TGTGCCAGTGAACAGGGGGCTGTAACCGGGGAGCTGTTTTTT.

The chain's CDR3 is CASSQDIAQGLVNTIYF. The CDR3 coding sequence is TGTGCCAGCAGCCAAGATATTGCACAGGGTTTGGTGAACACCATATATTTT. V gene TRBV3-1 (or the pseudogene TRBV3-2) combines with J gene TRBJ1-3, with D possibly being TRBD1 (6 bases). The CDR3 totals 17 residues. V lost 0 bases to trimming and J lost 7 bases, with 19 bases between them. Germline V gene sequence: CDR1 LGHDT, CDR2 YNNKEL (reference sequence).

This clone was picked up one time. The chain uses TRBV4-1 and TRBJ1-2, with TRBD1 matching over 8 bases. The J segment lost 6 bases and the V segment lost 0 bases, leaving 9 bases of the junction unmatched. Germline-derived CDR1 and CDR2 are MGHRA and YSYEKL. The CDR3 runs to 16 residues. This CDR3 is CASSQDRGLFLDGYTF. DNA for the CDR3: TGCGCCAGCAGCCAAGACAGGGGGCTCTTTTTGGATGGCTACACCTTC.

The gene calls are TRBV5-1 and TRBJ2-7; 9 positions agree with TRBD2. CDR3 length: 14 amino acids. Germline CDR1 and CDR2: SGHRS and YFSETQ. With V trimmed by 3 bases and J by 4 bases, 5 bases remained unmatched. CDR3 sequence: CASSYATSGYEQYF. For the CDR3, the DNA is TGCGCCAGCAGCTATGCGACTAGCGGTTACGAGCAGTACTTC.

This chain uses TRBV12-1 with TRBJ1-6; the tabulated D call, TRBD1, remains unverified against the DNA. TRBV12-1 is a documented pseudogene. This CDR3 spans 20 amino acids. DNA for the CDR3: TGTGCCAGCAGCTACCCGACCAGGACAGGGTTCGGCTCCTATAATTCACCCCTCCACTTT. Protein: CASSYPTRTGFGSYNSPLHF.

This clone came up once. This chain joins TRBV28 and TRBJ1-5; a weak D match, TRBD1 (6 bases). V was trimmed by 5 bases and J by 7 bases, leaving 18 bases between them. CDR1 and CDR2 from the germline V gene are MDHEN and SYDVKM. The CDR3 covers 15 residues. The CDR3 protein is CASSPRTEIVQPQHF. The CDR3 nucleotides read TGTGCCAGCAGTCCCCGGACAGAAATCGTCCAGCCCCAGCATTTT.

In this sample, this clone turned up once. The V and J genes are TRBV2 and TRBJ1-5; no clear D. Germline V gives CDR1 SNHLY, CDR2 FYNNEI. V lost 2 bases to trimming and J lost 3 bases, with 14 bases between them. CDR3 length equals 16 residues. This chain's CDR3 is CASSEFAGYSNQPQHF. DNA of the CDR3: TGTGCCAGCAGTGAATTCGCAGGCTATTCCAATCAGCCCCAGCATTTT.

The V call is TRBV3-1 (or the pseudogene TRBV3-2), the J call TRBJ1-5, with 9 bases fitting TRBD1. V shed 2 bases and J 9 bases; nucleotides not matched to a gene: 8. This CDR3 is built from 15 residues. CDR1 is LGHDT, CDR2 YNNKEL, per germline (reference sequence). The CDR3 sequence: CASSQTGQGLRPQHF. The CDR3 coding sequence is TGTGCCAGCAGCCAAACGGGACAGGGTCTGAGGCCCCAGCATTTT.

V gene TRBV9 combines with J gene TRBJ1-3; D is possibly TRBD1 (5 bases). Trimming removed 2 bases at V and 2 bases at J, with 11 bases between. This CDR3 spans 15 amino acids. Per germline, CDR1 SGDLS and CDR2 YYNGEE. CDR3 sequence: CASSVDQGTGNTIYF. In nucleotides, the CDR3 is TGTGCCAGCAGCGTGGACCAGGGAACTGGAAACACCATATATTTT.